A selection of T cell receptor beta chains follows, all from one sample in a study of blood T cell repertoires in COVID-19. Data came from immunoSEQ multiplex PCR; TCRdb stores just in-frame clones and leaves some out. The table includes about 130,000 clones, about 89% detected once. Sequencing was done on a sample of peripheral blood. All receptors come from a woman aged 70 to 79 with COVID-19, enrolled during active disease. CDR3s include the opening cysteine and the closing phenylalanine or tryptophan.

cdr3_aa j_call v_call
CASSPRRTGDGETQYF TRBJ2-5 TRBV18
CASSPDRGQVGGYTF TRBJ1-2 TRBV6-4
CASSLAARGHQETQYF TRBJ2-5 TRBV5-1
CASSSTGPGNTIYF TRBJ1-3 TRBV7-2
CASRPVELGGEKLFF TRBJ1-4 TRBV6-6
CASSFSGYGNTEAFF TRBJ1-1 TRBV7-9
CASSSGGPIGQPQHF TRBJ1-5 TRBV19
CASSPRQGGLDSPLHF TRBJ1-6 TRBV7-2
CASSLGYMNTEAFF TRBJ1-1 TRBV5-5
CASSLQGRGEKLFF TRBJ1-4 TRBV5-1
CVSSQDITGGDGYTF TRBJ1-2 TRBV4-2
CASSVSGGDSYNEQFF TRBJ2-1 TRBV9
CASSLAVTPRDEQYF TRBJ2-7 TRBV5-6
CASSQGVLGQSDYNEQFF TRBJ2-1 TRBV3-1/TRBV3-2
CASSAVGQGSGNTIYF TRBJ1-3 TRBV6-1
CASIPGGDTQETQYF TRBJ2-5 TRBV28
CASRGPRTANYGYTF TRBJ1-2 TRBV5-6
CASSAGAAGYQETQYF TRBJ2-5 TRBV6-1
CASSYRGGLNQPQHF TRBJ1-5 TRBV6-5
CASSATGGSNSPLHF TRBJ1-6 TRBV2
CASSLAPGSEKLFF TRBJ1-4 TRBV5-5
CASSPRARGDTQYF TRBJ2-3 TRBV18
CASSPSGGGTDTQYF TRBJ2-3 TRBV5-1
CASSPRDRGPYGYTF TRBJ1-2 TRBV3-1/TRBV3-2
CASSEALPTGRNSPLHF TRBJ1-6 TRBV6-1
CAWKDRGGMNTEAFF TRBJ1-1 TRBV30
CASSLSGENQPQHF TRBJ1-5 TRBV28
CASSPTGTSGYNEQFF TRBJ2-1 TRBV3-1/TRBV3-2
CASRRLAGFYEQYF TRBJ2-7 TRBV6-5
CAISDRINTGELFF TRBJ2-2 TRBV10-3
CASSLGSWDRGGTGELFF TRBJ2-2 TRBV7-9
CASTLSNSPLHF TRBJ1-6 TRBV6-5
CASSPAGTGAYEQYF TRBJ2-7 TRBV7-2
CASSPGTGVDNEQFF TRBJ2-1 TRBV5-8
CAWSPSLNTEAFF TRBJ1-1 TRBV30
CASSFLGTGGKSTDTQYF TRBJ2-3 TRBV7-9
CASSRDSVGTGELFF TRBJ2-2 TRBV6-6
CASTLDRGRETQYF TRBJ2-5 TRBV6-5
CASTISTFTDTQYF TRBJ2-3 TRBV9
CASSFGGAAYEQYF TRBJ2-7 TRBV7-9
CASSQEALAGGLVEQFF TRBJ2-1 TRBV4-1
CASSAGGSDTQYF TRBJ2-3 TRBV5-1
CAWRQETNSPLHF TRBJ1-6 TRBV30
CASSLERVYNSPLHF TRBJ1-6 TRBV5-6
CASSAQQGGNTGELFF TRBJ2-2 TRBV9
CASSPSTTGELFF TRBJ2-2 TRBV27
CASSPPKGVAGANVLTF TRBJ2-6 TRBV18
CATSDPGFSPGELFF TRBJ2-2 TRBV24-1
CASSLDRVEGSPLHF TRBJ1-6 TRBV7-9
CASAQGHYYGYTF TRBJ1-2 TRBV2